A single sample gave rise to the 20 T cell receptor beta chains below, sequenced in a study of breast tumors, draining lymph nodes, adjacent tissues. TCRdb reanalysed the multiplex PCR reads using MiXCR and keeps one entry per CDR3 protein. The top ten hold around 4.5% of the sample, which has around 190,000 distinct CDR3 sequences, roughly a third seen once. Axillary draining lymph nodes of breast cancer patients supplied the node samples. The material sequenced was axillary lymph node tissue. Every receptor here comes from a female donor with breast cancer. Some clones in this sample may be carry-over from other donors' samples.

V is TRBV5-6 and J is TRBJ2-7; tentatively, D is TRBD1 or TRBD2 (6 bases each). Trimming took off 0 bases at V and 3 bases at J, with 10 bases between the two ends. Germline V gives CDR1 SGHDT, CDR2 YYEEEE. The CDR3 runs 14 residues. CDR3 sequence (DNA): TGTGCCAGCAGCTTGGGGACAGCGGGCTACGAGCAGTACTTC. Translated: CASSLGTAGYEQYF.

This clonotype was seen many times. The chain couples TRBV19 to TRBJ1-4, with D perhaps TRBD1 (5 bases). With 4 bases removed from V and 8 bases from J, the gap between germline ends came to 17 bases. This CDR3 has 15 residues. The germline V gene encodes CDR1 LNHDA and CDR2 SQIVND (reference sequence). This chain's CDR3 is CASSTPGARGEKLFF. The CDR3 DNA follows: TGTGCCAGTAGTACCCCCGGGGCCCGAGGGGAAAAACTGTTTTTT.

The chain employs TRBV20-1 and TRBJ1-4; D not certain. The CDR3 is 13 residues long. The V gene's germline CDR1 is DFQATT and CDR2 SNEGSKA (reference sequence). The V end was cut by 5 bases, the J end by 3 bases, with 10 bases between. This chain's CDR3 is CSASGVANEKLFF. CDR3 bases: TGCAGTGCTTCCGGAGTGGCTAATGAAAAACTGTTTTTT.

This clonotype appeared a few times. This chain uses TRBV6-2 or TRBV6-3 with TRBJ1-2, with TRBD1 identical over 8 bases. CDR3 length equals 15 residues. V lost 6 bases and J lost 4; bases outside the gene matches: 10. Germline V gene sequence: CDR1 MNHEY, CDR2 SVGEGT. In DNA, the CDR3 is TGTGCCAGCAGGGACTGGGGGACAGGTTCCTATGGCTACACCTTC. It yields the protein CASRDWGTGSYGYTF.

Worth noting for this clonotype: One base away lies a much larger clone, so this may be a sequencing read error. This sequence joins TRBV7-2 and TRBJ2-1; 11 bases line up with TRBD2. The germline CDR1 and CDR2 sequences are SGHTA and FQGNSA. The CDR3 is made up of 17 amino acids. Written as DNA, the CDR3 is TGTGCCAGCAGCTTATGGGGTACTAGCGGGGGTTACAATGAGCGGTTCTTC. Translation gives CASSLWGTSGGYNERFF.

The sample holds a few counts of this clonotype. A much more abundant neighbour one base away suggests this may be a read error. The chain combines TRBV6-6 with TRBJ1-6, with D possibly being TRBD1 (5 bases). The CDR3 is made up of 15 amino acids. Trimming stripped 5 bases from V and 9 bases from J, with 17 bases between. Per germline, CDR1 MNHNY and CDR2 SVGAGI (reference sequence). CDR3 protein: CASSQGTGPLSPLHF. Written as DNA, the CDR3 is TGTGCCAGCAGTCAAGGGACGGGGCCCCTTTCACCCCTCCACTTT.

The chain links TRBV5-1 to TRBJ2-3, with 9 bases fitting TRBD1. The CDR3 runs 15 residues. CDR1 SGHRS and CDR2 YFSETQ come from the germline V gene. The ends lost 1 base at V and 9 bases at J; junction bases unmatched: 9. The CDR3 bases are TGCGCCAGCAGCTTGCAACAGGGGGCCGCCAACACGCAGTATTTT. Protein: CASSLQQGAANTQYF.

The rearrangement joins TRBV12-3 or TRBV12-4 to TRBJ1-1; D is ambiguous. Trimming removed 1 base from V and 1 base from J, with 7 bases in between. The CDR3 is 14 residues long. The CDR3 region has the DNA TGTGCCAGCAGTTTAGTCCCGGGGAACACTGAAGCTTTCTTT. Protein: CASSLVPGNTEAFF.

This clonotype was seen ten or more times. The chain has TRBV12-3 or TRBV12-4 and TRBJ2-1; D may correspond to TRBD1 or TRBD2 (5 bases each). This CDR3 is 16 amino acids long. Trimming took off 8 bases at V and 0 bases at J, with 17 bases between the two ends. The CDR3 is CASVRAGTGSYNEQFF. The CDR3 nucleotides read TGTGCCAGCGTTCGGGCAGGGACCGGCTCCTACAATGAGCAGTTCTTC.

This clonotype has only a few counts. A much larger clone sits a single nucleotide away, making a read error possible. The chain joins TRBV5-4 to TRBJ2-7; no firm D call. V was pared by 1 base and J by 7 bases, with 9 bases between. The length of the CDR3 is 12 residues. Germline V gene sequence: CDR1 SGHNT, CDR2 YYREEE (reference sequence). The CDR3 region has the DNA TGTGCCAGCAGCTTGTTGTCAGCGGAGCAGTACTTC. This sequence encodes CASSLLSAEQYF.

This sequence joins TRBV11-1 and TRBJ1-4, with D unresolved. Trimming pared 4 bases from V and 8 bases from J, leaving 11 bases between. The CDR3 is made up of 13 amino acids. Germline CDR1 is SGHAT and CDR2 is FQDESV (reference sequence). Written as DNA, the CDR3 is TGTGCCAGCAGCTCCGTAACGTGGGAAAAACTGTTTTTT. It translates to CASSSVTWEKLFF. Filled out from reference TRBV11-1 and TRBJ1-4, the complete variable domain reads EAEVAQSPRYKITEKSQAVAFWCDPISGHATLYWYRQILGQGPELLVQFQDESVVDDSQLPKDRFSAERLKGVDSTLKIQPAELGDSAMYLCASSSVTWEKLFFGSGTQLSVL.

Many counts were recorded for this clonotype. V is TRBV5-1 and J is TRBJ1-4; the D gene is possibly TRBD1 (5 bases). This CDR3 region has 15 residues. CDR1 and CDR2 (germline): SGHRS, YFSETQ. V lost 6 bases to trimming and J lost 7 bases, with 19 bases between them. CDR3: CASKSTAGIAEKLFF. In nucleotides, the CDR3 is TGCGCCAGCAAATCGACAGCGGGTATTGCTGAAAAACTGTTTTTT.

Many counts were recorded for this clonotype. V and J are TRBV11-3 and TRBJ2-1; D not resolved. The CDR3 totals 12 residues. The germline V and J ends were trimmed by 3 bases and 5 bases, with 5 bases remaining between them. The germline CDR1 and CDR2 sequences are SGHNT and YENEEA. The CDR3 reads CASSFGNNEQFF. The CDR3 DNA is TGTGCCAGCAGCTTTGGGAACAATGAGCAGTTCTTC.

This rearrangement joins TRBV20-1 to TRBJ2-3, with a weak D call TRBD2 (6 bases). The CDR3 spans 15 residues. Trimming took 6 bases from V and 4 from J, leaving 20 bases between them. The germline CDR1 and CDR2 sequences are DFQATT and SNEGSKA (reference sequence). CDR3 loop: CSASSLGGTADTQYF. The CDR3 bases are TGCAGTGCCAGCAGTTTGGGGGGTACGGCAGATACGCAGTATTTT.

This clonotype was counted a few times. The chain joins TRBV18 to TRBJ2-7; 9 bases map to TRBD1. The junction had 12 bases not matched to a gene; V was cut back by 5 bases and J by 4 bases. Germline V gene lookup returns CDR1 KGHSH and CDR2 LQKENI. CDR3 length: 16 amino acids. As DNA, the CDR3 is TGTGCCAGCTCATCTCCGGGACAGGGTTTTAGTTACGAGCAGTACTTC. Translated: CASSSPGQGFSYEQYF.

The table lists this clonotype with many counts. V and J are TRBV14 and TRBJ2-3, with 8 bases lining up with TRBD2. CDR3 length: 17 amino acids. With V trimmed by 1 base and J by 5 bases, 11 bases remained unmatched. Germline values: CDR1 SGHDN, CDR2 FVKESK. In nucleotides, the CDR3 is TGTGCCAGCAGCCAAGTCCGCGGGGGGCCAGGGAAAGATACGCAGTATTTT. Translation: CASSQVRGGPGKDTQYF.

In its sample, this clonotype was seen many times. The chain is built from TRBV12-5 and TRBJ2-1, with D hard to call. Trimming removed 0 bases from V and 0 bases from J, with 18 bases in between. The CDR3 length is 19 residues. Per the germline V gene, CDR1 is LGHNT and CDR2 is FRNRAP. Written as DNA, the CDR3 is TGTGCTAGTGGTTTGGTGGGATCAACTCGAGTCCTCTCCTACAATGAGCAGTTCTTC. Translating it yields CASGLVGSTRVLSYNEQFF.

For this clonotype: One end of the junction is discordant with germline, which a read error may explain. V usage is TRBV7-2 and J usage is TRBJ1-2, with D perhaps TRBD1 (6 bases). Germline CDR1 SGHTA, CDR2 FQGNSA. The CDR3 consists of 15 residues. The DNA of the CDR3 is TGTGCCAGCAGCTTAGCGTTTGGGGCAGGGGATGGCTACCCCTTC. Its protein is CASSLAFGAGDGYPF.

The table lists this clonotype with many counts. The CDR3 region has the DNA TGTGCCAGCAGTCTTAGCGGGAGGTCGAAAGAGACCCAGTACTTC. Translated, it gives CASSLSGRSKETQYF. V is TRBV12-3 or TRBV12-4 and J is TRBJ2-5, with TRBD2 matching over 10 bases. The length of the CDR3 is 15 residues. The junction had 6 bases not matched to a gene; V was cut back by 5 bases and J by 3 bases.

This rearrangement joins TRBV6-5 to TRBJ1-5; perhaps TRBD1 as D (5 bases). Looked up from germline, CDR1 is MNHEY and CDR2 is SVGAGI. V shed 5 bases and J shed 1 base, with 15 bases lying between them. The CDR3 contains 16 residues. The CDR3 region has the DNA TGTGCCAGCAGTCCCTGGGGTACAGGAAGCAATCAGCCCCAGCATTTT. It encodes CASSPWGTGSNQPQHF.